This note documents a single T cell receptor (beta chain) sequence. This table comes from immunoSEQ multiplex PCR, and its TCRdb copy is limited to in-frame clones, with some not included. Of about 80,000 clones in the sample, 84% were seen once. This sample was taken from a study of OX40 agonist ivuxolimab in advanced cancers. As for the study in general: Treatment received earlier with anti-PD-1, anti-PD-L1 or anti-CTLA-4 agents was allowed, and approximately 44% had some.

The origin of this receptor is an adult with an advanced solid tumor such as melanoma, head and neck, liver or kidney cancer. The material sequenced was CD4+ or CD8+ T cells sorted from blood, taken in a trial of the OX40 agonist ivuxolimab.

CDR3 sequence: CAISAVGNEQFF. CDR3 bases: TGTGCCATCAGTGCAGTGGGTAATGAGCAGTTCTTC. V usage is TRBV10-3 and J usage is TRBJ2-1; D gene ambiguous. The CDR3 spans 12 residues. V was trimmed by 4 bases and J by 7 bases, leaving 8 bases between them. Per germline, CDR1 ENHRY and CDR2 SYGVKD.